This T cell receptor (beta chain) was captured by sequencing in a study of spatial heterogeneity in lung cancer. Overall study context: There were, on average, more than 8.5 raw-read appearances for each unique TCR and UMI combination.

TCRdb recomputed calls from the 5' RACE reads with MiXCR, one row per CDR3 protein. The sample lists about 60,000 distinct CDR3 sequences, around 8.4% occurring once. Time point noted: sample taken at primary tumor resection. Without sorting, whole RNA was sequenced from tumor, nontumor lung or frozen PBMC. Samples came from some 73 TRACERx patients with untreated early-stage lung cancer. This TCR came from a female donor with early-stage non-small cell lung cancer. The source material was PBMCs, sampled at surgery.

In nucleotides, the CDR3 is TGTGCCAGTGGAAAGGGAGTCTCTTTGACCCAGTACTTC. It yields the protein CASGKGVSLTQYF. J is TRBJ2-5 and V is TRBV19, with D possibly being TRBD2 (5 bases). The CDR3 has 13 amino acids. Germline CDR1 reads LNHDA; CDR2 reads SQIVND (reference sequence). V was trimmed by 8 bases and J by 7 bases, leaving 17 bases between them.